These 6 T cell receptor beta chains share one sample of origin, sequenced in a study of blood T cell repertoires in COVID-19. Repertoires were generated with immunoSEQ multiplex PCR, while TCRdb's copy carries only in-frame clones and drops some. The sample contains about 39,000 clones, roughly 80% of which appear only once. The sequencing input was peripheral blood. These receptors were taken from a man between 60 and 70 years old in a cohort sampled during active COVID-19.

The chain recombines TRBV5-8 with TRBJ2-5; D is uncertain. CDR3 length: 11 amino acids. Trimming removed 2 bases at V and 7 bases at J, with 6 bases between. In germline, CDR1 is SGHTS, CDR2 YDEGEE. CDR3 in amino acids: CASSFSRTQYF. The CDR3 DNA follows: TGTGCCAGCAGCTTTAGTCGGACCCAGTACTTC.

This clone was seen just once. The rearrangement links TRBV3-1 (or the pseudogene TRBV3-2) to TRBJ2-5, with D maybe TRBD1 (8 bases). The germline CDR1 and CDR2 sequences are LGHDT and YNNKEL (reference sequence). This CDR3 comprises 14 residues. The V end was cut by 8 bases, the J end by 2 bases, with 15 bases between. The CDR3 reads CASWGGQVQETQYF. CDR3 coding DNA: TGTGCCAGCTGGGGGGGACAGGTTCAAGAGACCCAGTACTTC.

This sequence joins TRBV30 and TRBJ1-6; D is perhaps TRBD1 (5 bases). Germline CDR1 is GTSNPN and CDR2 is SVGIG (reference sequence). Trimming cost V 4 bases and J 5 bases, with 12 bases left between them. The CDR3 spans 14 residues. This CDR3 is CAWKGQLDNSPLHF. The CDR3 region has the DNA TGTGCCTGGAAGGGGCAGCTGGATAATTCACCCCTCCACTTT.

The chain uses TRBV18 and TRBJ1-6; 9 bases line up with TRBD1. Looked up from germline, CDR1 is KGHSH and CDR2 is LQKENI. The V gene end was trimmed by 4 bases and the J gene end by 7 bases; junction bases not matched to a gene: 5. The CDR3 sequence is 15 residues long. CDR3 nucleotides: TGTGCCAGCTCACGCGGACAGGGGCAGAATTCACCCCTCCACTTT. Its translation: CASSRGQGQNSPLHF. The full variable domain, in which reference TRBV18 and TRBJ1-6 provide the parts outside the CDR3, is NAGVMQNPRHLVRRRGQEARLRCSPMKGHSHVYWYRQLPEEGLKFMVYLQKENIIDESGMPKERFSAEFPKEGPSILRIQQVVRGDSAAYFCASSRGQGQNSPLHFGNGTRLTVT.

This rearrangement joins TRBV5-4 to TRBJ2-3, with unresolved D. The CDR3 is 15 amino acids. The germline CDR1 and CDR2 sequences are SGHNT and YYREEE (reference sequence). Trimming shortened V by 1 base and J by 4 bases, and 13 bases separated the two germline ends. In DNA, the CDR3 is TGTGCCAGCAGCTTGTTCGCTACCCGCTCAGATACGCAGTATTTT. Protein: CASSLFATRSDTQYF.

The chain carries TRBV7-9 and TRBJ2-7; D possibly corresponds to TRBD1 (6 bases). This CDR3 is built from 15 residues. Germline values: CDR1 SEHNR, CDR2 FQNEAQ (reference sequence). Deletions cut 3 bases from V and 2 bases from J, with 14 bases between. The CDR3 loop is CASSFGNRVPYEQYF. The CDR3 DNA follows: TGTGCCAGCAGCTTTGGGAACAGGGTTCCCTACGAGCAGTACTTC.